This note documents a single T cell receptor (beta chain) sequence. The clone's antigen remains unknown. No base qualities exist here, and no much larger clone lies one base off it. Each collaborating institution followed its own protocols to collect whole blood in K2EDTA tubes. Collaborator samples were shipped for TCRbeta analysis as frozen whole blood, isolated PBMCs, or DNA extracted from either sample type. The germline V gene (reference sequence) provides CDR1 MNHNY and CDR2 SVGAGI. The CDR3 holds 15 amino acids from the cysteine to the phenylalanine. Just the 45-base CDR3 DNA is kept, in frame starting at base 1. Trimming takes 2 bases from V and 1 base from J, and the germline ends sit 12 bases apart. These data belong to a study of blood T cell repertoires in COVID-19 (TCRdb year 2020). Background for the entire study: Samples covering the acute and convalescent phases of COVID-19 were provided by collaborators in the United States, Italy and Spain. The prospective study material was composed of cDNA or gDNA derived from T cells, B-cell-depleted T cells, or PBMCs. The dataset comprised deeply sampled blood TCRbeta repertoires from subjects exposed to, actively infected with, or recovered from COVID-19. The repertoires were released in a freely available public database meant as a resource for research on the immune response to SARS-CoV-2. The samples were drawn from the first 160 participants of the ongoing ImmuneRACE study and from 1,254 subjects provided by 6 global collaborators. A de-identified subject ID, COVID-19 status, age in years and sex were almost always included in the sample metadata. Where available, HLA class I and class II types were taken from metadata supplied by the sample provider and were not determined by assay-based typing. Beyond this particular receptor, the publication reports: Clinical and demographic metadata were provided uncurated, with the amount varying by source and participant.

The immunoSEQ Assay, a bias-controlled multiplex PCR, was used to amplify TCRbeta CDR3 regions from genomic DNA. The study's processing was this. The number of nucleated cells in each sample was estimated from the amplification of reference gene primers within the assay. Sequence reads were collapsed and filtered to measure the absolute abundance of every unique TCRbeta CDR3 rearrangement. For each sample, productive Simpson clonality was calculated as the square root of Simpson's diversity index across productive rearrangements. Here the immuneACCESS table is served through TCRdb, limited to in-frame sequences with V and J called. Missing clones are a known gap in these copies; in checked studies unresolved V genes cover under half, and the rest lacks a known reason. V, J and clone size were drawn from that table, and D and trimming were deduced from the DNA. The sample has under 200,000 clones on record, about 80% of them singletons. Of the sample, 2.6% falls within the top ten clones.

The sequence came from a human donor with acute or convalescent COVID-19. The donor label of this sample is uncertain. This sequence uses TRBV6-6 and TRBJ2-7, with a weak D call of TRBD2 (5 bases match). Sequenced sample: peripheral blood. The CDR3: CASSYPEPGSYEQYF. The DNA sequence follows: TGTGCCAGCAGTTACCCCGAACCGGGATCCTACGAGCAGTACTTC.